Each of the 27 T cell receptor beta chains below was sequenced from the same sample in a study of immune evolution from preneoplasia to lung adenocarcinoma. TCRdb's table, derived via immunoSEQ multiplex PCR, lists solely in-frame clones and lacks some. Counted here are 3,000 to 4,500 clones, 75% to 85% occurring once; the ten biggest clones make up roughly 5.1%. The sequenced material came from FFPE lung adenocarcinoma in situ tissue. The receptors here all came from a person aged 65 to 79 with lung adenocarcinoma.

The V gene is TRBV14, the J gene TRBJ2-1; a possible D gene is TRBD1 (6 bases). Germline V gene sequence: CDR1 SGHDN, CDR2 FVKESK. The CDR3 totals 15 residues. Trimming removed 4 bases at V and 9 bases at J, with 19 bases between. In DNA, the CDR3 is TGTGCCAGCAGCCGAGGCTGGGACAATTTAAGTGAGCAGTTCTTC. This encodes CASSRGWDNLSEQFF.

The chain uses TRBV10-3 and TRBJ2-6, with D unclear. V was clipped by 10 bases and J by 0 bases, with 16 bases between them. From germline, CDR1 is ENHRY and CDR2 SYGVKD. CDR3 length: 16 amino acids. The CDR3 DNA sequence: TGTGCCACCTGGTTAGGACCTGGCTCTGGGGCCAACGTCCTGACTTTC. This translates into CATWLGPGSGANVLTF.

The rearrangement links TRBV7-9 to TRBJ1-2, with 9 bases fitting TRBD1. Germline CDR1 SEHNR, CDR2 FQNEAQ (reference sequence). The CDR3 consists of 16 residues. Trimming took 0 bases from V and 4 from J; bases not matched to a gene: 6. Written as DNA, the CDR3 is TGTGCCAGCAGCTTAGCGCACAGGGGGCAGAGCTATGGCTACACCTTC. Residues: CASSLAHRGQSYGYTF.

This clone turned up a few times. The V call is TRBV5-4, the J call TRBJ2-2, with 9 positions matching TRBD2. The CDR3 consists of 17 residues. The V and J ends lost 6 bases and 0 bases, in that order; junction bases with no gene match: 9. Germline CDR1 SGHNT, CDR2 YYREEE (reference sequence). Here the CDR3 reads CASTLPASGTNTGELFF. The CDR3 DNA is TGTGCCAGCACCCTGCCGGCTAGCGGGACGAACACCGGGGAGCTGTTTTTT.

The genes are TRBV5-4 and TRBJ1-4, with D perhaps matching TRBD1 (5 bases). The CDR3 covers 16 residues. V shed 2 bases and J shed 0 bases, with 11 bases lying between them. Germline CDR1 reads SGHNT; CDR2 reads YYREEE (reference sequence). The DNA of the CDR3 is TGTGCCAGCAGCTTTGGGGGTTATGCAACTAATGAAAAACTGTTTTTT. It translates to CASSFGGYATNEKLFF.

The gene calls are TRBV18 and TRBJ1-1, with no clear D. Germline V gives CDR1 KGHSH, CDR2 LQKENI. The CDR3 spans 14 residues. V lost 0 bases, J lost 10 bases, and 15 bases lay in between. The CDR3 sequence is CASSPPPRLLGAFF. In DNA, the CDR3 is TGTGCCAGCTCACCACCCCCCCGGTTACTGGGAGCTTTCTTT.

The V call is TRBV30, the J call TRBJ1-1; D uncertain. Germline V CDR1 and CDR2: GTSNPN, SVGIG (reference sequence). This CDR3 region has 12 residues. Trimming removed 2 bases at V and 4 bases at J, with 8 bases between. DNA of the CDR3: TGTGCCTGGAGTCTCAGGTTCACTGAAGCTTTCTTT. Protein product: CAWSLRFTEAFF.

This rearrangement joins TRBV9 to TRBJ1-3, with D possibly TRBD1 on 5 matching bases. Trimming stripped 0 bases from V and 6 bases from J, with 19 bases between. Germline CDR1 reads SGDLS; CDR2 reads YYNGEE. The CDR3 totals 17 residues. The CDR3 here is CASSVDPQGPLANTIYF. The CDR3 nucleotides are TGTGCCAGCAGCGTAGACCCCCAGGGACCCCTCGCAAACACCATATATTTT. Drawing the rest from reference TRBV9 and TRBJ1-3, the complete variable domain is DSGVTQTPKHLITATGQRVTLRCSPRSGDLSVYWYQQSLDQGLQFLIQYYNGEERAKGNILERFSAQQFPDLHSELNLSSLELGDSALYFCASSVDPQGPLANTIYFGEGSWLTVV.

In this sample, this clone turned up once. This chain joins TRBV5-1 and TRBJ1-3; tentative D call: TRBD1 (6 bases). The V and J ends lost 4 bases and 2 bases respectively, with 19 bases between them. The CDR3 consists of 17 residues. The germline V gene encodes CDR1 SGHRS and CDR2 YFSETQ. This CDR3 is CASSAYPRGTAGNTIYF. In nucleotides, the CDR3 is TGCGCCAGCAGCGCGTACCCCAGGGGAACAGCTGGAAACACCATATATTTT.

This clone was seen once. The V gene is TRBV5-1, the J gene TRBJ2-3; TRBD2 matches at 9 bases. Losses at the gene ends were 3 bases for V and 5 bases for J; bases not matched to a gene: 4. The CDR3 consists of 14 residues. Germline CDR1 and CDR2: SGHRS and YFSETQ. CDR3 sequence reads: CASSSGSGGDTQYF. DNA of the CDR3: TGCGCCAGCAGCTCGGGTAGCGGGGGAGATACGCAGTATTTT.

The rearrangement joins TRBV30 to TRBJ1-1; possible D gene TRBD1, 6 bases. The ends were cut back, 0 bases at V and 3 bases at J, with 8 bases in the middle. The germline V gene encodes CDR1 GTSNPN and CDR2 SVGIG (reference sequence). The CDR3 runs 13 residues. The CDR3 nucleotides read TGTGCCTGGAGTGTACAGGGAGACACTGAAGCTTTCTTT. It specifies CAWSVQGDTEAFF.

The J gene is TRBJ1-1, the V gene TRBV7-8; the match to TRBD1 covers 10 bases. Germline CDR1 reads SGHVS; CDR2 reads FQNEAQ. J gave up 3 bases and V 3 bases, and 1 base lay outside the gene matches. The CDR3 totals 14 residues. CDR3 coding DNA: TGTGCCAGCAGCTTGACAGGGGGCGACACTGAAGCTTTCTTT. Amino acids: CASSLTGGDTEAFF. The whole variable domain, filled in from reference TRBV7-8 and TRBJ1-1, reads GAGVSQSPRYKVAKRGQDVALRCDPISGHVSLFWYQQALGQGPEFLTYFQNEAQLDKSGLPSDRFFAERPEGSVSTLKIQRTQQEDSAVYLCASSLTGGDTEAFFGQGTRLTVV.

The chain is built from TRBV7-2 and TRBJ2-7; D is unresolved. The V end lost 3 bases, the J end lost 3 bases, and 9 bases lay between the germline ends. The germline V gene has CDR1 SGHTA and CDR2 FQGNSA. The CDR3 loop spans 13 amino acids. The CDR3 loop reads CASSLGLRYEQYF. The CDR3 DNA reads TGTGCCAGCAGCTTGGGGTTACGCTACGAGCAGTACTTC.

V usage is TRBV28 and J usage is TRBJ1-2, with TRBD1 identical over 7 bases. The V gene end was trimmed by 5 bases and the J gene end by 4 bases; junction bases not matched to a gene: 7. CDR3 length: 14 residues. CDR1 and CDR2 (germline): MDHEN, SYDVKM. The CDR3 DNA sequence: TGTGCCAGCAGTCGACAGGGTGGGGGCTATGGCTACACCTTC. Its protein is CASSRQGGGYGYTF.

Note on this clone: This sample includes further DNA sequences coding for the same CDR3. The DNA for the CDR3 is TGCGCCAGCAGCCAAGACACAGGGACCAGTGGCTACACCTTC. Residues: CASSQDTGTSGYTF. The chain joins TRBV4-1 to TRBJ1-2; D possibly corresponds to TRBD1 (6 bases). CDR3 length: 14 residues. V lost 0 bases and J 7 bases, leaving 12 bases between the germline ends. Germline V gene sequence: CDR1 MGHRA, CDR2 YSYEKL.

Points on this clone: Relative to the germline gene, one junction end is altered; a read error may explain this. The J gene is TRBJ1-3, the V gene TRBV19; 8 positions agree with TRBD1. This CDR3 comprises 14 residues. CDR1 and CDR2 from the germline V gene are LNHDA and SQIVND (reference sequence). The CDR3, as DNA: TGTGCCACCCGGCAGGGGGCATCTGGAAATACCATATATTTT. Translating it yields CATRQGASGNTIYF.

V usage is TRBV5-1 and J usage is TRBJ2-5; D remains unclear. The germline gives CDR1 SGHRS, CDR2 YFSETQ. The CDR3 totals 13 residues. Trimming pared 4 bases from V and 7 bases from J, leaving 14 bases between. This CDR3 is CASSPDGGRTQYF. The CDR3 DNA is TGCGCCAGCAGCCCGGACGGCGGACGGACCCAGTACTTC.

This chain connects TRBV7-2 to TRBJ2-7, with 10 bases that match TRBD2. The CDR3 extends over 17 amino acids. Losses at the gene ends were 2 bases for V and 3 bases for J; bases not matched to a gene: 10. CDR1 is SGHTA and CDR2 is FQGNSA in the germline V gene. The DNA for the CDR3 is TGTGCCAGCAGCTTAAGTGGTTCGGCTAGCGGGAGCTACGAGCAGTACTTC. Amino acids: CASSLSGSASGSYEQYF.

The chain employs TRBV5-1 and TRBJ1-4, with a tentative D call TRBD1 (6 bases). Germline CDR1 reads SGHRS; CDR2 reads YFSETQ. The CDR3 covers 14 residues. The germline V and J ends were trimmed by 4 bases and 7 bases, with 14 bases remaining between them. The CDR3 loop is CASSLEVQGEKLFF. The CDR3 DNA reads TGCGCCAGCAGCCTAGAAGTACAGGGTGAAAAACTGTTTTTT.

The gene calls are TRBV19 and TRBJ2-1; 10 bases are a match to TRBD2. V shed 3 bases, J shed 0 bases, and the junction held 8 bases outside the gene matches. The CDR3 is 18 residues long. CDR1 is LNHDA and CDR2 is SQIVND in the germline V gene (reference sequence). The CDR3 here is CASSMFGLADTSYNEQFF. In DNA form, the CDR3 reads TGTGCCAGTAGTATGTTCGGACTAGCGGATACCTCCTACAATGAGCAGTTCTTC. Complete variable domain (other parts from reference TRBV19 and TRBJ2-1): DGGITQSPKYLFRKEGQNVTLSCEQNLNHDAMYWYRQDPGQGLRLIYYSQIVNDFQKGDIAEGYSVSREKKESFPLTVTSAQKNPTAFYLCASSMFGLADTSYNEQFFGPGTRLTVL.

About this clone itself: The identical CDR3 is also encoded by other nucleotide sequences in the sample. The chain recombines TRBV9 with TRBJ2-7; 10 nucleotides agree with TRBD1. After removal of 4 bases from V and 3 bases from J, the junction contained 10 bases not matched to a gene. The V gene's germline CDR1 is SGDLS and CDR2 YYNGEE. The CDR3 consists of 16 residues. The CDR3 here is CASSPRGGQGGYEQYF. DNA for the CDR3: TGTGCCAGCAGCCCTCGTGGAGGACAGGGGGGCTACGAGCAGTACTTC. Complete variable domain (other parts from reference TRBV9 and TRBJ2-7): DSGVTQTPKHLITATGQRVTLRCSPRSGDLSVYWYQQSLDQGLQFLIQYYNGEERAKGNILERFSAQQFPDLHSELNLSSLELGDSALYFCASSPRGGQGGYEQYFGPGTRLTVT.

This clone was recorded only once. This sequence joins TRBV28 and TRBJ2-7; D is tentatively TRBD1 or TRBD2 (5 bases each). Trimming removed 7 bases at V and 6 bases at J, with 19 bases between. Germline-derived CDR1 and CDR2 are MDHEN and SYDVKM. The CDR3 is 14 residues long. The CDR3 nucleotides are TGTGCCAGCACCGAGGGGCCGGCGGTACCCGAGCAGTACTTC. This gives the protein CASTEGPAVPEQYF.

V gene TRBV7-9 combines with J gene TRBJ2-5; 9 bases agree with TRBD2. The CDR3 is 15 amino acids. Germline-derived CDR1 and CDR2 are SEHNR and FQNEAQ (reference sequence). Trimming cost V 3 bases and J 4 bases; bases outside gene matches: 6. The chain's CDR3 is CASSFGSGSRETQYF. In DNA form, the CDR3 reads TGTGCCAGCAGCTTCGGTAGCGGGAGTCGAGAGACCCAGTACTTC.

The chain's CDR3 is CASSEYPGQDSYEQYF. The CDR3 coding sequence is TGCGCCAGCAGTGAGTATCCGGGACAGGACTCCTACGAGCAGTACTTC. This chain links TRBV10-2 with TRBJ2-7; 8 bases agree with TRBD1. The V gene end was trimmed by 1 base and the J gene end by 0 bases; junction bases not matched to a gene: 5. CDR3 length equals 16 residues. CDR1 WSHSY and CDR2 SAAADI come from the germline V gene.

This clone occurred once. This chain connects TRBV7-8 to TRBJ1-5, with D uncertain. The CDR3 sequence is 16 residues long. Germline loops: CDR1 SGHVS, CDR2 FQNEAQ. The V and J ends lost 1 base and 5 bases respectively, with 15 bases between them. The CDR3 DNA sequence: TGTGCCAGCAGCTTAGGAGTCGGACGGTTACATCAGCCCCAGCATTTT. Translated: CASSLGVGRLHQPQHF.

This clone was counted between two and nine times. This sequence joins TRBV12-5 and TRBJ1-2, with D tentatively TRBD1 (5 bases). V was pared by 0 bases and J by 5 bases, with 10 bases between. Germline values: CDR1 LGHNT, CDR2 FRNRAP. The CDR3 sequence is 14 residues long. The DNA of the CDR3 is TGTGCTAGTGGTTTGGTACCCGACAGATATGGCTACACCTTC. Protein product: CASGLVPDRYGYTF.

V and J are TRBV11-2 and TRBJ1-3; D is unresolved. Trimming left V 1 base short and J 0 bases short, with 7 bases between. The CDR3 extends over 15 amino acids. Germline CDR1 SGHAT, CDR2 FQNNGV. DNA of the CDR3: TGTGCCAGCAGCTTAGGGGGATACTCTGGAAACACCATATATTTT. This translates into CASSLGGYSGNTIYF.